This entry concerns a single T cell receptor (beta chain). The sample originates from a study of blood T cell repertoires in COVID-19. Looking at the study overall: Spain, Italy and the United States supplied samples that represented acute and convalescent COVID-19. In each case, the material was cDNA or gDNA derived from T cells, B-cell-depleted T cells, or PBMCs.

Methods used by the authors: Reference gene primer amplification in the assay estimated nucleated cell counts. TCRdb's table, derived via immunoSEQ multiplex PCR, lists solely in-frame clones and lacks some. The V and J calls and clone size come from that table; D and trimming were worked out from the DNA. The sample records 250,000 to 400,000 clones, 88% being singletons. The sequenced sample consisted of peripheral blood. The sequence was collected from a woman aged 30 to 39 with COVID-19, enrolled during active disease.

The CDR3 is CASRPSSTGPNYGYTF. CDR3 nucleotides: TGTGCCAGCAGACCTAGCTCGACAGGGCCTAACTATGGCTACACCTTC. This chain links TRBV5-6 with TRBJ1-2; 7 bases are shared with TRBD1. In germline, CDR1 is SGHDT, CDR2 YYEEEE. The CDR3 is 16 residues long. V lost 5 bases and J lost 0; bases outside the gene matches: 10.